This entry lists 5 T cell receptor beta chains sequenced from one sample in a study of cytomegalovirus exposure and HLA in healthy donors. The PCR had 60 Vbeta and 13 Jbeta primers. The data were produced by immunoSEQ multiplex PCR, yet TCRdb's version contains in-frame clones alone and is incomplete. The data show 150,000 to 200,000 clones, around 79% seen once. Input material: PBMCs. The receptors shown here come from a woman aged 45-65 years in good health and CMV-seropositive.

This chain uses TRBV7-6 with TRBJ2-2, with TRBD2 as a possible D gene (6 bases). Per the germline V gene, CDR1 is SGHVS and CDR2 is FNYEAQ. The CDR3 runs to 14 residues. With 8 bases removed from V and 0 bases from J, the gap between germline ends came to 10 bases. CDR3 coding DNA: TGTGCCAGCGCGGGGCGGGCGAACACCGGGGAGCTGTTTTTT. It specifies CASAGRANTGELFF.

The genes are TRBV29-1 and TRBJ1-4, with D hard to call. CDR1 and CDR2 from the germline V gene are SQVTM and ANQGSEA. The CDR3 consists of 14 residues. The V and J ends lost 0 bases and 8 bases respectively, with 13 bases between them. The CDR3 reads CSVEDFAGREKLFF. CDR3 DNA: TGCAGCGTTGAAGATTTTGCGGGGAGGGAAAAACTGTTTTTT.

The gene calls are TRBV25-1 and TRBJ1-3, with 7 nucleotides matching TRBD1. Germline lookup yields CDR1 MGHDK and CDR2 SYGVNS. There are 17 residues in the CDR3. Trimming took 8 bases from V and 2 from J; bases not matched to a gene: 15. CDR3 DNA: TGTGCCAGCCTAGGGAACCTTGGGACAGCAGCTGGAAACACCATATATTTT. Amino acids: CASLGNLGTAAGNTIYF.

This chain connects TRBV10-3 to TRBJ2-5, with 11 nucleotides matching TRBD2. Germline CDR1 ENHRY, CDR2 SYGVKD. Trimming at V came to 6 bases and at J to 4 bases, leaving 7 bases not matched to a gene. CDR3 length equals 15 residues. The CDR3 DNA reads TGTGCCATCAGCGAGGGACTAGCGGCCGGAGAGACCCAGTACTTC. It specifies CAISEGLAAGETQYF.

The chain couples TRBV28 to TRBJ1-3; 7 bases fit TRBD1. Germline V gene sequence: CDR1 MDHEN, CDR2 SYDVKM. The CDR3 totals 14 residues. Trimming at V came to 4 bases and at J to 3 bases, leaving 3 bases not matched to a gene. The CDR3 is CASSWQGGGNTIYF. As DNA, the CDR3 is TGTGCCAGCAGTTGGCAGGGGGGTGGAAACACCATATATTTT. Together with reference TRBV28 and TRBJ1-3, the CDR3 gives the full variable domain: DVKVTQSSRYLVKRTGEKVFLECVQDMDHENMFWYRQDPGLGLRLIYFSYDVKMKEKGDIPEGYSVSREKKERFSLILESASTNQTSMYLCASSWQGGGNTIYFGEGSWLTVV.